The entry that follows covers one T cell receptor beta chain sequence. Construction of the TCRbeta library involved unique molecular identifiers. TCRdb reprocessed the PCR reads with MiXCR, giving one entry per CDR3 protein. The data contain 350,000 to 500,000 distinct CDR3 sequences, approximately 42% of them seen just once; the ten biggest clones take up under 35%. The data derive from a study of T-cell reconstitution after alpha-beta-depleted transplantation in children. The ends were cut back, 4 bases at V and 3 bases at J, with 13 bases in the middle. Germline values: CDR1 MNHEY, CDR2 SMNVEV (reference sequence). The CDR3 is made up of 15 amino acids.

The rearrangement links TRBV27 to TRBJ1-5; maybe TRBD1 (5 bases). The source material was PBMCs, sampled before TCRalphabeta/CD19-depleted stem cell transplant. This TCR derives from a girl aged 2 to 9 with aplastic anemia, due to receive a stem cell transplant. The CDR3 reads CASSSGGAFNQPQHF. CDR3 DNA: TGTGCCAGCAGTTCTGGAGGGGCGTTCAATCAGCCCCAGCATTTT.